This T cell receptor (beta chain) comes out of a study of CD4+ T cells in melanoma. General observations from the study: In melanoma, neoantigen-specific CD4+ T cells reportedly differed in differentiation state. A reported correlation linked neoantigen-specific CD4+ T cells to CD8+, macrophage and B cell function.

The CDR3 is made up of 13 amino acids. The germline V and J ends were trimmed by 8 bases and 3 bases, with 15 bases remaining between them. Germline V gene data show CDR1 as SGHRS and CDR2 as YFSETQ. About this clone itself: The antigen remains unidentified.

Assay: immunoSEQ multiplex PCR; the TCRdb copy retains only in-frame clones and omits some. The repertoire holds 10,000 or so clones, with 78% as singletons. The TCR originated in a human donor with melanoma. This chain uses TRBV5-1 with TRBJ2-7; tentative D call: TRBD1 (6 bases). Material for sequencing was cells from a culture (not recorded whether cultured in vitro). The CDR3 DNA follows: TGCGCCAGTGGTGGGGGCCGGGGCTACGAGCAGTACTTC. It specifies CASGGGRGYEQYF.